This section outlines one T cell receptor beta chain sequence together with its context. The antigen it recognizes is unknown. No base qualities exist here, and no much larger clone lies one base off it. TCRbeta CDR3 regions were amplified from genomic DNA using the immunoSEQ Assay, a bias-controlled multiplex PCR. The study's own analysis went as follows. The number of nucleated cells in each sample was estimated from the amplification of reference gene primers within the assay. Sequence reads were collapsed and filtered to measure the absolute abundance of every unique TCRbeta CDR3 rearrangement. For each sample, productive Simpson clonality was calculated as the square root of Simpson's diversity index over productive rearrangements. Here the immuneACCESS table is served through TCRdb, limited to in-frame sequences with V and J called. Missing clones are a known gap in these copies; in checked studies unresolved V genes cover under half, and the rest lacks a known reason. The V and J calls and clone size are taken from that table; D and trimming were inferred from the DNA. The sample table lists tens of thousands of clones, roughly 91% of them with a count of one. Of the sample, about 2.5% falls within the top ten clones.

Based on the germline V gene, the CDR1 and CDR2 sequences are SNHLY and FYNNEI. From the cysteine up to the phenylalanine, the CDR3 has a length of 16 residues. The read is trimmed to its CDR3 DNA, 48 bases read in frame from base 1. For this chain, trimming is 6 bases at the V end and 4 bases at the J end, and the number of junction bases without a gene match is 9. These data are taken from a study of blood T cell repertoires in COVID-19 (dated by TCRdb to about 2020). At the level of the whole study: Samples from collaborators originated in the United States, Italy and Spain and spanned both the acute and convalescent phases of COVID-19. The prospective study material was composed of cDNA or gDNA derived from T cells, B-cell-depleted T cells, or PBMCs. Deeply sampled blood TCRbeta repertoires from subjects exposed to, actively infected with, or recovered from COVID-19 were included in the dataset. The repertoires were released in a freely available public database intended as a resource for research on the immune response to SARS-CoV-2. Samples were obtained from the ongoing ImmuneRACE study (first 160 participants) and from about 1,300 subjects provided by 6 global collaborators. A de-identified subject ID, COVID-19 status, age in years and sex were almost always included in the sample metadata. Where HLA class I and class II types were available, the types were taken from metadata supplied by the sample provider, not from assay-based typing. Study-level results and caveats: The amount of clinical and demographic metadata varied by source and participant and was provided uncurated.

The collaborating institutions used their own protocols to collect whole blood in K2EDTA tubes. For TCRbeta analysis, collaborators shipped samples as frozen whole blood, isolated PBMCs, or DNA extracted from either of those sample types. The sample consisted of peripheral blood. The clonotype was recovered from a man between 65 and 80 years old with acute or convalescent COVID-19. Recombination joined TRBV2 with TRBJ2-2, with 9 bases aligning to TRBD2. Here the CDR3 is given as CASSLEGLAFTGELFF. The sequenced DNA is TGTGCCAGCAGCCTCGAGGGACTAGCATTCACCGGGGAGCTGTTTTTT. The CDR3 plus the reference TRBV2 and TRBJ2-2 genes for the other parts give the full variable domain: EPEVTQTPSHQVTQMGQEVILRCVPISNHLYFYWYRQILGQKVEFLVSFYNNEISEKSEIFDDQFSVERPDGSNFTLKIRSTKLEDSAMYFCASSLEGLAFTGELFFGEGSRLTVL.